Listed below are T cell receptor beta chains from one sample, sequenced in a study of OX40 agonist ivuxolimab in advanced cancers. TCRdb's copy holds only in-frame clones and misses some; the assay was immunoSEQ multiplex PCR. The table includes 15,000 to 25,000 clones, 85% to 90% detected once. This sample comprised CD4+ or CD8+ T cells sorted from blood, obtained in a trial of the OX40 agonist ivuxolimab. The receptors were gathered from an adult with an advanced solid tumor such as melanoma, head and neck, liver or kidney cancer. Both conserved end residues are part of each CDR3. Not all rows give a size; the values are once, few, many and, for expanded clones, a class.

TRBV9,NA,TRBJ2-3,CASSPKGGGASTDTQYF
TRBV27,NA,TRBJ2-7,CASSLVPGPSSYEQYF
TRBV14,NA,TRBJ2-7,CASSQYGHGPTYEQYF
TRBV10-2,NA,TRBJ2-2,CASRQGVTGELFF
TRBV19,few,TRBJ1-5,CASSRSRDSNQPQHF
TRBV5-1,NA,TRBJ1-1,CASSPGAIRVYTEAFF
TRBV11-2,NA,TRBJ2-2,CASSLFGADTGELFF
TRBV21-1,NA,TRBJ2-5,CASLVSGSFETQYF
TRBV6-1,NA,TRBJ1-2,CASSEAELAGYTF
TRBV7-9,NA,TRBJ2-5,CASSLQLAEGLGTQYF
TRBV7-8,once,TRBJ2-5,CASSLGGRTGSVVGTQYF
TRBV2,once,TRBJ2-2,CASSLAANTGELFF
TRBV10-3,once,TRBJ2-1,CAISAGTEGSYNEQFF
TRBV27,once,TRBJ2-1,CASSLGTGSYNEQFF
TRBV19,NA,TRBJ1-4,CASSSIGATNEKLFF
TRBV14,NA,TRBJ2-1,CASSQGTGIYNEQFF
TRBV6-6,NA,TRBJ2-2,CASSYKTPFTGELFF
TRBV15,medium-sized,TRBJ2-4,CATSRDQIQNIQYF
TRBV27,NA,TRBJ2-1,CASSLLLGSSYNEQFF
TRBV19,NA,TRBJ2-7,CASSKTSSYEQYF
TRBV12-5,NA,TRBJ2-3,CASGLVEGDTQYF
TRBV7-2,NA,NA,CASSPSSYEQYF
TRBV4-3,once,TRBJ2-7,CASSQDTSGSVTYEQYF
TRBV5-1,NA,TRBJ2-7,CASSLERAVYYEQYF